A selection of T cell receptor beta chains follows, all from one sample in a study of blood T cell repertoires in COVID-19. Assay used: immunoSEQ multiplex PCR; TCRdb lists only in-frame clones, some missing. The data contain some 180,000 clones, around 80% of them singletons. Sequencing was performed on peripheral blood. These receptors originate from a human donor in a cohort sampled during active COVID-19. Both conserved end residues are part of each CDR3. A D gene is named only where the DNA matches it firmly. Size values are once, few and many counts, or a class for expanded clones, and some rows have none.

CDR3nt	CDR3aa	v_gene	abundance	j_gene	d_gene
TGTGCCAGCAGCCCCGTGACAGGGGTCGGCGCTGAAGCTTTCTTT	CASSPVTGVGAEAFF	TRBV7-8	.	TRBJ1-1	TRBD1
TGTGCCAGCAGCTTGCCCGGGTCGGGAAACACCATATATTTT	CASSLPGSGNTIYF	TRBV5-8	.	TRBJ1-3	.
TGTGCCAGCAGCGTAGCGGTGAACACTGAAGCTTTCTTT	CASSVAVNTEAFF	TRBV9	.	TRBJ1-1	.
TGTGCCTGGAGACGGGCCTCCCAGGGGGCACCTGAAGCTTTCTTT	CAWRRASQGAPEAFF	TRBV30	.	TRBJ1-1	TRBD1
TGTGCCTGGAGTGTAGGGGTCTTGGGTGAAGCTTTCTTT	CAWSVGVLGEAFF	TRBV30	.	TRBJ1-1	.
TGTGCCAGCAGCCAAGATGCGGAGGGAAGAATGCAGTTCTTC	CASSQDAEGRMQFF	TRBV3-1/TRBV3-2	.	TRBJ2-1	.
TGTGCCAGCAGCTTGGCCGGACAGGGTGGAAACACCATATATTTT	CASSLAGQGGNTIYF	TRBV5-4	.	TRBJ1-3	TRBD1
TGTGCCAACAGACAGGGGGTGAACACTGAAGCTTTCTTT	CANRQGVNTEAFF	TRBV10-3	.	TRBJ1-1	TRBD1
TGCGCCAGCAGCATCCGGGACAGCAAAAACACTGAAGCTTTCTTT	CASSIRDSKNTEAFF	TRBV5-1	.	TRBJ1-1	TRBD1
TGTGCCACCAGCAGAGGGACTAGCGGGGGCTCCTACAATGAGCAGTTCTTC	CATSRGTSGGSYNEQFF	TRBV15	.	TRBJ2-1	TRBD2
TGCGCCAGCAGCAGGGGACAGGGGGCGGGAGAGACCCAGTACTTC	CASSRGQGAGETQYF	TRBV5-1	.	TRBJ2-5	TRBD1
TGTGCCAGCAGGCGGAGTCCTCAAGAGACCCAGTACTTC	CASRRSPQETQYF	TRBV7-6	.	TRBJ2-5	.
TGTGCCAGCAGCTTGGGGCAGAATGGCTACACCTTC	CASSLGQNGYTF	TRBV7-9	few	TRBJ1-2	.
TGTGCCAGCAGTGGACTTCTAAATGAGCAGTTCTTC	CASSGLLNEQFF	TRBV12-3/TRBV12-4	.	TRBJ2-1	.
TGTGCCAGCAGCTCCTACGCGGGGGGGGTAACCTACAATGAGCAGTTCTTC	CASSSYAGGVTYNEQFF	TRBV7-6	.	TRBJ2-1	TRBD2
TGTGCCAGCAGCTTACCACAGGGGCGGAGTGAAAAACTGTTTTTT	CASSLPQGRSEKLFF	TRBV7-9	.	TRBJ1-4	TRBD1
TGTGCCAGCAGCTTAACCACGACTAGCACAGATACGCAGTATTTT	CASSLTTTSTDTQYF	TRBV7-3	.	TRBJ2-3	.
TGCGCCAGCAGCTTGGGGCGGGGGGACACCGGGGAGCTGTTTTTT	CASSLGRGDTGELFF	TRBV5-1	once	TRBJ2-2	TRBD2
TGTGCCAGTAGTATAGTAGGACAGTCGAACACTGAAGCTTTCTTT	CASSIVGQSNTEAFF	TRBV19	few	TRBJ1-1	.
TGTGCCATCCGGGACAGGGTAGGCTACGAGCAGTACTTC	CAIRDRVGYEQYF	TRBV6-5	.	TRBJ2-7	TRBD1
TGCGCCAGCAGCTTGGGAGGTAGCGGGGGCTACGAGCAGTACTTC	CASSLGGSGGYEQYF	TRBV5-1	.	TRBJ2-7	TRBD2
TGCGCCAGCAGCTTGGGGGGGCTACAGGGATCCGTCATAAGGGCTAACTATGGCTACACCTTC	CASSLGGLQGSVIRANYGYTF	TRBV5-1	.	TRBJ1-2	.
TGTGCCAGCAGTTCCTGGACACAAGAGACCCAGTACTTC	CASSSWTQETQYF	TRBV25-1	.	TRBJ2-5	.